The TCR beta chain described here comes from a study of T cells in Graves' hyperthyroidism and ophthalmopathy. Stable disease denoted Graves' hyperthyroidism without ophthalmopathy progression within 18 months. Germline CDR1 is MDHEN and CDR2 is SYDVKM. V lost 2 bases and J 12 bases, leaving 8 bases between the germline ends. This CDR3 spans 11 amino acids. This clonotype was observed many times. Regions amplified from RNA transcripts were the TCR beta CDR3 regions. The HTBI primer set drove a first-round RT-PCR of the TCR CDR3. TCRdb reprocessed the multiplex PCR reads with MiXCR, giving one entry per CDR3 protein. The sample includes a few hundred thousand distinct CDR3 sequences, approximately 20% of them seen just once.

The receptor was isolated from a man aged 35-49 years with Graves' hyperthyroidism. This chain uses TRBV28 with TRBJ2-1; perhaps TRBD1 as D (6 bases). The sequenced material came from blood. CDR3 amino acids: CASSLGGLQFF. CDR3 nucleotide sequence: TGTGCCAGCAGTTTAGGGGGCTTGCAGTTCTTC.